These 29 T cell receptor beta chains originate from one sample sequenced in a study of T cell repertoires in cytomegalovirus infection. Each CDR3 protein gets one entry after TCRdb re-called the reads with MiXCR. The repertoire consists of a few hundred thousand distinct CDR3 sequences, with roughly 15% occurring once and the leading ten covering 8.5% to 10%. The sequenced sample was PBMCs. These receptors were collected from a human donor in good health (CMV status not recorded). Some clones in this sample may be carry-over from other donors' samples.

This clonotype was counted only a few times. This chain joins TRBV6-5 and TRBJ1-1; D not certain. Germline V gives CDR1 MNHEY, CDR2 SVGAGI. There are 12 residues in the CDR3. Deletions cut 5 bases from V and 3 bases from J, with 7 bases between. The CDR3: CASSEDYTEAFF. The CDR3 nucleotides are TGTGCCAGCAGTGAGGATTACACTGAAGCTTTCTTT.

This clonotype was detected only a few times. The V gene is TRBV6-2 or TRBV6-3, the J gene TRBJ2-5; D gene ambiguous. This CDR3 comprises 14 residues. V shed 10 bases and J shed 5 bases, with 20 bases lying between them. CDR1 is MNHEY and CDR2 is SVGEGT in the germline V gene. The CDR3 region has the DNA TGTGCCACCACACGGCAGACGATCCGGGAGACCCAGTACTTC. It codes for CATTRQTIRETQYF.

This clonotype was counted ten times or more. This chain connects TRBV7-2 to TRBJ1-1; no reliable D call. The CDR3 is 13 amino acids. V was shortened by 5 bases and J by 1 base, with 8 bases between the two germline ends. CDR1 and CDR2 from the germline V gene are SGHTA and FQGNSA. CDR3 bases: TGTGCCAGCAGCCTGACACCGAACACTGAAGCTTTCTTT. It yields the protein CASSLTPNTEAFF.

V and J are TRBV10-3 and TRBJ1-1, with 10 bases fitting TRBD1. The ends lost 4 bases at V and 5 bases at J; junction bases unmatched: 4. Germline CDR1 reads ENHRY; CDR2 reads SYGVKD. The CDR3 covers 14 residues. The CDR3 loop reads CAISGGTGVTEAFF. The CDR3 bases are TGTGCCATCAGTGGGGGGACAGGGGTTACTGAAGCTTTCTTT.

This clonotype was observed many times. The V and J genes are TRBV6-1 and TRBJ2-3; 9 positions match TRBD2. CDR1 and CDR2 from the germline V gene are MNHNS and SASEGT. The V gene end was trimmed by 8 bases and the J gene end by 1 base; junction bases not matched to a gene: 1. The CDR3 runs to 13 residues. The CDR3 DNA reads TGTGCCAGCTTAGCGGGGGGCACAGATACGCAGTATTTT. Translation gives CASLAGGTDTQYF.

This clonotype occurred a few times. The chain uses TRBV6-4 and TRBJ1-1; 8 nucleotides align to TRBD1. V lost 6 bases, J lost 1 base, and 4 bases stayed unmatched. The CDR3 sequence is 14 residues long. The V gene's germline CDR1 is MRHNA and CDR2 SNTAGT. The CDR3 sequence is CASRKGQGNTEAFF. The CDR3 nucleotides are TGTGCCAGCAGAAAAGGACAGGGGAACACTGAAGCTTTCTTT.

A few counts support this clonotype. The rearrangement joins TRBV20-1 to TRBJ2-7; TRBD1 matches at 8 bases. J was trimmed by 4 bases and V by 5 bases; bases with no gene match: 13. The CDR3 totals 15 residues. Germline CDR1 and CDR2: DFQATT and SNEGSKA (reference sequence). DNA for the CDR3: TGCAGTGCTCCCCTCACCAGGACAGGGAGGTACGAGCAGTACTTC. Amino acids: CSAPLTRTGRYEQYF.

This clonotype turned up a few times. This rearrangement joins TRBV20-1 to TRBJ2-5; D might be TRBD2 (6 bases). The V end was cut by 5 bases, the J end by 5 bases, with 24 bases between. Germline V gives CDR1 DFQATT, CDR2 SNEGSKA (reference sequence). The CDR3 extends over 16 amino acids. CDR3 nucleotide sequence: TGCAGTGCTCAGCGTGCGGGACTTTCCCTCGGGGAGACCCAGTACTTC. As protein: CSAQRAGLSLGETQYF.

This clonotype was recorded many times. The chain combines TRBV2 with TRBJ1-1; 8 bases match TRBD1. The CDR3 is made up of 13 amino acids. Losses at the gene ends were 2 bases for V and 7 bases for J; bases not matched to a gene: 3. The V gene's germline CDR1 is SNHLY and CDR2 FYNNEI. The CDR3 DNA is TGTGCCAGCAGTGAATGGACAGGGCTTGAAGCTTTCTTT. It specifies CASSEWTGLEAFF.

The sample holds a few counts of this clonotype. The chain employs TRBV10-3 and TRBJ1-5; D perhaps matches TRBD1 (6 bases). Trimming removed 2 bases from V and 3 bases from J, with 8 bases in between. The CDR3 runs to 14 residues. Germline CDR1 ENHRY, CDR2 SYGVKD. CDR3 loop: CAISERTVNQPQHF. Written as DNA, the CDR3 is TGTGCCATCAGTGAGAGGACAGTCAATCAGCCCCAGCATTTT.

The genes are TRBV7-4 and TRBJ1-2; D might be TRBD1 (5 bases). V was clipped by 1 base and J by 0 bases, with 9 bases between them. The CDR3 extends over 15 amino acids. Germline V CDR1 and CDR2: SGHVT, SQSDAQ. The CDR3 region is CASSLEGEANYGYTF. CDR3 sequence (DNA): TGTGCCAGCAGCTTAGAAGGGGAAGCTAACTATGGCTACACCTTC.

J is TRBJ1-5 and V is TRBV28, with TRBD1 matching over 7 bases. The CDR3 consists of 15 residues. V gave up 6 bases and J gave up 4 bases; unmatched junction bases: 9. In germline, CDR1 is MDHEN, CDR2 SYDVKM. CDR3 loop: CASRSQGIRNQPQHF. The CDR3 region has the DNA TGTGCCAGCAGATCACAGGGGATCCGGAATCAGCCCCAGCATTTT.

This clonotype appeared many times. J is TRBJ1-2 and V is TRBV28; tentatively, D is TRBD1 (6 bases). Trimming removed 7 bases from V and 1 base from J, with 13 bases in between. Per the germline V gene, CDR1 is MDHEN and CDR2 is SYDVKM. The CDR3 contains 14 residues. The CDR3 DNA is TGTGCCAGCACCTGGGCAGGGGTTAACTATGGCTACACCTTC. It specifies CASTWAGVNYGYTF.

The chain recombines TRBV5-5 with TRBJ2-7; perhaps D is TRBD1 or TRBD2 (6 bases each). The V gene's germline CDR1 is SGHKS and CDR2 YYEKEE (reference sequence). V was clipped by 0 bases and J by 3 bases, with 13 bases between them. This CDR3 is built from 15 residues. CDR3 in DNA: TGTGCCAGCAGCTTGGGGGCGGGACACCGCTACGAGCAGTACTTC. Protein sequence: CASSLGAGHRYEQYF. The variable domain in full, completed from reference TRBV5-5 and TRBJ2-7, reads DAGVTQSPTHLIKTRGQQVTLRCSPISGHKSVSWYQQVLGQGPQFIFQYYEKEERGRGNFPDRFSARQFPNYSSELNVNALLLGDSALYLCASSLGAGHRYEQYFGPGTRLTVT.

This clonotype has a count of ten or more. The chain links TRBV12-5 to TRBJ2-1; D might be TRBD1 or TRBD2, each matching 5 bases. V was clipped by 0 bases and J by 12 bases, with 9 bases between them. This CDR3 spans 12 amino acids. Germline assignment: CDR1 LGHNT and CDR2 FRNRAP. Here the CDR3 DNA reads TGTGCTAGTGGTTTGGTACGGGACCCGCAGTTCTTC. It is translated as CASGLVRDPQFF. Drawing the rest from reference TRBV12-5 and TRBJ2-1, the complete variable domain is DARVTQTPRHKVTEMGQEVTMRCQPILGHNTVFWYRQTMMQGLELLAYFRNRAPLDDSGMPKDRFSAEMPDATLATLKIQPSEPRDSAVYFCASGLVRDPQFFGPGTRLTVL.

This rearrangement joins TRBV28 to TRBJ1-5, with D possibly TRBD1 on 6 matching bases. V shed 6 bases and J shed 6 bases, with 15 bases lying between them. Per germline, CDR1 MDHEN and CDR2 SYDVKM. The CDR3 totals 14 residues. CDR3 in DNA: TGTGCCAGCAGCTCTAGGGGGTTTGGTCAGCCCCAGCATTTT. This codes for CASSSRGFGQPQHF. The variable domain in full, completed from reference TRBV28 and TRBJ1-5, reads DVKVTQSSRYLVKRTGEKVFLECVQDMDHENMFWYRQDPGLGLRLIYFSYDVKMKEKGDIPEGYSVSREKKERFSLILESASTNQTSMYLCASSSRGFGQPQHFGDGTRLSIL.

This clonotype has ten or more counts. The genes are TRBV4-3 and TRBJ2-3, with D possibly being TRBD2 (7 bases). V shed 0 bases and J shed 1 base, with 11 bases lying between them. CDR3 length: 16 residues. Germline V CDR1 and CDR2: LGHNA, YSLEER. This chain's CDR3 is CASSQEREGGTDTQYF. The DNA for the CDR3 is TGCGCCAGCAGCCAAGAAAGGGAGGGGGGCACAGATACGCAGTATTTT.

This clonotype has a count of ten or more. J is TRBJ2-2 and V is TRBV11-3; D is perhaps TRBD1 (6 bases). This CDR3 region has 13 residues. Germline V gives CDR1 SGHNT, CDR2 YENEEA. Trimming pared 3 bases from V and 5 bases from J, leaving 7 bases between. The CDR3 loop reads CASSFRGTGELFF. The CDR3 nucleotides are TGTGCCAGCAGCTTTAGGGGGACCGGGGAGCTGTTTTTT. Full variable domain (outside the CDR3, taken from reference TRBV11-3 and TRBJ2-2): EAGVVQSPRYKIIEKKQPVAFWCNPISGHNTLYWYLQNLGQGPELLIRYENEEAVDDSQLPKDRFSAERLKGVDSTLKIQPAELGDSAVYLCASSFRGTGELFFGEGSRLTVL.

This rearrangement joins TRBV5-1 to TRBJ1-2, with 10 bases aligning to TRBD1. This CDR3 contains 14 residues. CDR1 is SGHRS and CDR2 is YFSETQ in the germline V gene. J lost 7 bases, V lost 6 bases, and 9 bases had no gene match. DNA of the CDR3: TGCGCCAGCAATACCGAGGGGACAGGGGCTGGCTACACCTTC. Translated, it gives CASNTEGTGAGYTF. Drawing the rest from reference TRBV5-1 and TRBJ1-2, the complete variable domain is KAGVTQTPRYLIKTRGQQVTLSCSPISGHRSVSWYQQTPGQGLQFLFEYFSETQRNKGNFPGRFSGRQFSNSRSEMNVSTLELGDSALYLCASNTEGTGAGYTFGSGTRLTVV.

Many counts were recorded for this clonotype. This chain uses TRBV6-1 with TRBJ2-7; D uncertain. The germline V and J ends were trimmed by 6 bases and 1 base, with 10 bases remaining between them. The CDR3 covers 13 residues. From germline, CDR1 is MNHNS and CDR2 SASEGT. The CDR3 protein is CASSPVGSYEQYF. The CDR3, as DNA: TGTGCCAGCAGCCCTGTTGGTTCCTACGAGCAGTACTTC.

The chain employs TRBV7-3 and TRBJ2-5; D may correspond to TRBD1 or TRBD2 (5 bases each). Trimming cost V 2 bases and J 10 bases, with 14 bases left between them. Germline V gene lookup returns CDR1 SGHTA and CDR2 FQGTGA. The CDR3 consists of 13 residues. The CDR3 region has the DNA TGTGCCAGCAGCTTAGGTGACGGGGCGAGCCAGTACTTC. This codes for CASSLGDGASQYF.

This clonotype was counted many times. This chain uses TRBV2 with TRBJ2-1; D may be TRBD1 (5 bases). Trimming left V 2 bases short and J 10 bases short, with 12 bases between. Germline V CDR1 and CDR2: SNHLY, FYNNEI. CDR3 size: 13 residues. CDR3 loop: CASSELPDTEQFF. DNA for the CDR3: TGTGCCAGCAGTGAATTGCCGGACACGGAGCAGTTCTTC.

In its sample, this clonotype was seen many times. V usage is TRBV7-9 and J usage is TRBJ2-3; possible D gene TRBD2, 5 bases. The CDR3 spans 12 residues. Germline V gives CDR1 SEHNR, CDR2 FQNEAQ (reference sequence). Trimming removed 5 bases from V and 5 bases from J, with 8 bases in between. For the CDR3, the DNA is TGTGCCAGCAGCCCCAGCGGAGATACGCAGTATTTT. Translated, it gives CASSPSGDTQYF.

This clonotype has a handful of counts. This chain uses TRBV18 with TRBJ2-7; D call uncertain. The germline gives CDR1 KGHSH, CDR2 LQKENI. The CDR3 runs 14 residues. Trimming took 3 bases from V and 3 from J, leaving 12 bases between them. DNA for the CDR3: TGTGCCAGCTCACCCCGGCGAACGGGCTACGAGCAGTACTTC. It codes for CASSPRRTGYEQYF.

This clonotype appeared many times. V is TRBV12-5 and J is TRBJ2-3; D is uncertain. With 2 bases removed from V and 8 bases from J, the gap between germline ends came to 5 bases. The CDR3 sequence is 11 residues long. Germline loops: CDR1 LGHNT, CDR2 FRNRAP. CDR3 residues: CASGLSATQYF. The CDR3 coding sequence is TGTGCTAGTGGTTTGTCGGCTACGCAGTATTTT.

This clonotype was recorded once. It may be a read error: a sequence one base away is much more abundant. J is TRBJ1-5 and V is TRBV7-2; weak D call: TRBD1 (6 bases). Per germline, CDR1 SGHTA and CDR2 FQGNSA. There are 15 residues in the CDR3. The V end was cut by 3 bases, the J end by 6 bases, with 15 bases between. The CDR3 coding sequence is TGTGCCAGCAGCTTGGTGAGGTGGACAGTTCAGCCCCAGCATTTT. Translation: CASSLVRWTVQPQHF.

DNA for the CDR3: TGTGCCAGCACAACAGGGGTTGGCTACACCTTC. As protein: CASTTGVGYTF. The rearrangement uses TRBV25-1 and TRBJ1-2, with 7 nucleotides matching TRBD1. J gave up 7 bases and V 7 bases, and 3 bases lay outside the gene matches. The CDR3 runs 11 residues. Germline CDR1 MGHDK, CDR2 SYGVNS.

This clonotype was counted ten times or more. This chain links TRBV6-1 with TRBJ1-6; 7 bases are shared with TRBD1. CDR1 MNHNS and CDR2 SASEGT come from the germline V gene. J was trimmed by 0 bases and V by 2 bases; bases with no gene match: 4. CDR3 length: 17 residues. The CDR3 DNA is TGTGCCAGCAGTGAAATCAGGGGGAGCTCCTATAATTCACCCCTCCACTTT. It codes for CASSEIRGSSYNSPLHF.

About this clonotype: Just one base apart from a much larger clone, this may be a read error. The V and J genes are TRBV25-1 and TRBJ2-1, with a tentative D call TRBD1 (7 bases). Deletions cut 1 base from V and 6 bases from J, with 16 bases between. The CDR3 runs 16 residues. CDR1 MGHDK and CDR2 SYGVNS come from the germline V gene. CDR3 sequence reads: CASSELTGAGGNEQFF. Written as DNA, the CDR3 is TGTGCCAGCAGTGAATTAACGGGAGCAGGGGGCAATGAGCAGTTCTTC.